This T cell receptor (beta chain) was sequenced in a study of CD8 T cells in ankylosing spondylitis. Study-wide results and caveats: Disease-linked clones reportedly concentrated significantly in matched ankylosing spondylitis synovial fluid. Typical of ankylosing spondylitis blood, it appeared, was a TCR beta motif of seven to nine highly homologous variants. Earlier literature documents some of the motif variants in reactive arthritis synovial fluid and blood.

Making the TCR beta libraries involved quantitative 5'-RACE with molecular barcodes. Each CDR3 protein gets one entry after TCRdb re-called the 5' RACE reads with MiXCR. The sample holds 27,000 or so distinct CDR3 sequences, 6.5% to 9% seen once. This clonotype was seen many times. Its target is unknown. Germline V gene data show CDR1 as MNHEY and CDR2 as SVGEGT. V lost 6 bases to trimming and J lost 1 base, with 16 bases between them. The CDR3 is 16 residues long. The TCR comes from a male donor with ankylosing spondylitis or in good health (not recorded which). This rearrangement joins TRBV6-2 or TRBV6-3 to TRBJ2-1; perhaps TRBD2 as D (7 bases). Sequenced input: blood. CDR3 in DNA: TGTGCCAGCAGGTCCGCGGGGGCCGTTTCCTACAATGAGCAGTTCTTC. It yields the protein CASRSAGAVSYNEQFF.